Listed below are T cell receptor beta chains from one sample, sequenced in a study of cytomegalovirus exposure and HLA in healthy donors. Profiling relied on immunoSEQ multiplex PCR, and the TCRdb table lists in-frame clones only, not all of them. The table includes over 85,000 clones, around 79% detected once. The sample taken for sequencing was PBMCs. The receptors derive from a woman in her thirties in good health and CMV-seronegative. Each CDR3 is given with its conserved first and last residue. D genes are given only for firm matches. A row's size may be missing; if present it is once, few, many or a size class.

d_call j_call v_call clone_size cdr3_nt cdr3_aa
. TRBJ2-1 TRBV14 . TGTGCCAGCAGCCTCGCCGTAGCTGGTGTCGAGATCAATGAGCAGTTCTTC CASSLAVAGVEINEQFF
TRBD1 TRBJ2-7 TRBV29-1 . TGCAGCGTGCAGGCCCCGGGACAGGGTCCCCACTTC CSVQAPGQGPHF
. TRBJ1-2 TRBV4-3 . TGCGCCAGCAGCCAGGGGACTTTAGACTATGGCTACACCTTC CASSQGTLDYGYTF
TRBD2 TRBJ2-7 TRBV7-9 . TGTGCCAGCAGCTCCCTTCAACTAGCGGGAGACGAGCAGTACTTC CASSSLQLAGDEQYF
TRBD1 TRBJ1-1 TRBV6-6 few TGTGCCAGCAGATGGACAGGTAACACTGAAGCTTTCTTT CASRWTGNTEAFF
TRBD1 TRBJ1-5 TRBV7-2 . TGTGCCAGCAGCTTAACACCGGGACAGGGCTTCGGTCAGCCCCAGCATTTT CASSLTPGQGFGQPQHF
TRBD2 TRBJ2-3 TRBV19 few TGTGCCAGTAGTATAGCCGGGGGGGCAACAGATACGCAGTATTTT CASSIAGGATDTQYF
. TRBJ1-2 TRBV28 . TGTGCCAGCAATCTCCAGGGCGCCTCCGTTTATGGCTACACCTTC CASNLQGASVYGYTF
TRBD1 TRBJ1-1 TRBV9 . TGTGCCAGCAGCACCTGGACAGGGAGTGAAGCTTTCTTT CASSTWTGSEAFF
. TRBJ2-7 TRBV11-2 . TGTGCCAGCAGCGTCTCAGGGGCGTCCTACGAGCAGTACTTC CASSVSGASYEQYF
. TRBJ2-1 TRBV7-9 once TGTGCCAGCAGCTTTCTCGGGGGAGCCCACGCATCTAACTACAATGAGCAGTTCTTC CASSFLGGAHASNYNEQFF
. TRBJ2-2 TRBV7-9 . TGTGCCAGCAGCTTAGTTCTAGACGGAAGCGGGGAGCTGTTTTTT CASSLVLDGSGELFF
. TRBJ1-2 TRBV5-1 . TGCGCCAGCAGCCCCCCGACAGCTAACTATGGCTACACCTTC CASSPPTANYGYTF
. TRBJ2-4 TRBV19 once TGTGCCAGTAGTAGGCTAGCCAAAAACATTCAGTACTTC CASSRLAKNIQYF
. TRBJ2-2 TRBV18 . TGTGCCAGCTCACCGGAGCTCACCGGGGAGCTGTTTTTT CASSPELTGELFF